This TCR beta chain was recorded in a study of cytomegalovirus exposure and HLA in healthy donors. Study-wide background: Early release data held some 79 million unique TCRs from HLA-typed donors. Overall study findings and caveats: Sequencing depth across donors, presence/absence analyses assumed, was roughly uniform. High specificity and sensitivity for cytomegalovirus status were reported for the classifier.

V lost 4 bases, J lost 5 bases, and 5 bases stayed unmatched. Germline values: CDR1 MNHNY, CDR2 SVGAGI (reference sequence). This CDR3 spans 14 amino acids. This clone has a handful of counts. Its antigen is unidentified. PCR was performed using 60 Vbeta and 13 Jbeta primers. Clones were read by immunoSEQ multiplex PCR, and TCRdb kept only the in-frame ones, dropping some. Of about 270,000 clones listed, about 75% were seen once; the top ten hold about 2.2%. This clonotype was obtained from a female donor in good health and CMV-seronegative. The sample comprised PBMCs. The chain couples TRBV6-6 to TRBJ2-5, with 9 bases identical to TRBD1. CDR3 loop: CASSFTGGWETQYF. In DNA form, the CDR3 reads TGTGCCAGCAGTTTCACAGGGGGCTGGGAGACCCAGTACTTC.